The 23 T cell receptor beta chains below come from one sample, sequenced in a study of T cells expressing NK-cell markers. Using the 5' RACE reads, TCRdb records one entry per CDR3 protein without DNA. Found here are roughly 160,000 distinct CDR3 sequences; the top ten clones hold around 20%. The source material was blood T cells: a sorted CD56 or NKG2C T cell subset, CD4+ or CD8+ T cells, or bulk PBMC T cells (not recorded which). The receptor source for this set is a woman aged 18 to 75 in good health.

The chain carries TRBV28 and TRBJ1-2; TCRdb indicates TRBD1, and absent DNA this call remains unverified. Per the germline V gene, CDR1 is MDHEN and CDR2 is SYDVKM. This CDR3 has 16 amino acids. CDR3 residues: CASTGGGGSYGYGYTF.

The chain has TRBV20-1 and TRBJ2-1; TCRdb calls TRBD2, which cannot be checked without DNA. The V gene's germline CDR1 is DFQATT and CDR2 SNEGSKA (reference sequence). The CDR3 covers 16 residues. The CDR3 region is CSARDPSPSGKIEQFF.

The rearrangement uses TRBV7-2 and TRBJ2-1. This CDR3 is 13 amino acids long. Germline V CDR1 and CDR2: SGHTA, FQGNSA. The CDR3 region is CASRHETSHEQFF.

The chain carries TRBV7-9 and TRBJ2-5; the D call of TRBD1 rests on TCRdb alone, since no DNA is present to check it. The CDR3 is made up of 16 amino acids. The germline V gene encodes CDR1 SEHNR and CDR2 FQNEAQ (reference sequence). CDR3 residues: CASSPGQPNPQETQYF.

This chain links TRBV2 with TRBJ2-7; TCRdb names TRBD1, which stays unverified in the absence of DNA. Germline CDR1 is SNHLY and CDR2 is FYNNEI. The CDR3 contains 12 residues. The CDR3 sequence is CASRTVSYEQYF. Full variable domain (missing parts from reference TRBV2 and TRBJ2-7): EPEVTQTPSHQVTQMGQEVILRCVPISNHLYFYWYRQILGQKVEFLVSFYNNEISEKSEIFDDQFSVERPDGSNFTLKIRSTKLEDSAMYFCASRTVSYEQYFGPGTRLTVT.

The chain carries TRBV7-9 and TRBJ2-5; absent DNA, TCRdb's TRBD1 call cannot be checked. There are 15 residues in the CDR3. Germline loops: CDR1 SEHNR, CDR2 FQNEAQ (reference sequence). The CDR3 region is CASSRFQGRQETQYF. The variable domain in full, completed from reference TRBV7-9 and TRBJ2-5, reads DTGVSQNPRHKITKRGQNVTFRCDPISEHNRLYWYRQTLGQGPEFLTYFQNEAQLEKSRLLSDRFSAERPKGSFSTLEIQRTEQGDSAMYLCASSRFQGRQETQYFGPGTRLLVL.

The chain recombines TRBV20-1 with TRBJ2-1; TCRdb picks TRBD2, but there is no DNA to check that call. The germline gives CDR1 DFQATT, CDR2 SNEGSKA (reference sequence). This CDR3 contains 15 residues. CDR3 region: CSASSGGGGNNEQFF.

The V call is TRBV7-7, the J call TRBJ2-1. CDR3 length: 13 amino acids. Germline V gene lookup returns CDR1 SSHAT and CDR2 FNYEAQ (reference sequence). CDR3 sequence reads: CASSPRAGNEQFF.

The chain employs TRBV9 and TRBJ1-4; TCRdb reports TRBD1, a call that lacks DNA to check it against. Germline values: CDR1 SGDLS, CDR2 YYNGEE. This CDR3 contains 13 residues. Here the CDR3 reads CASSAGTAEKLFF.

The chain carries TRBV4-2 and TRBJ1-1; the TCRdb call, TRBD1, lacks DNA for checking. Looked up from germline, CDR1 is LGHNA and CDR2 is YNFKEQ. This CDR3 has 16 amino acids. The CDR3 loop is CASSQGTGDMNTEAFF.

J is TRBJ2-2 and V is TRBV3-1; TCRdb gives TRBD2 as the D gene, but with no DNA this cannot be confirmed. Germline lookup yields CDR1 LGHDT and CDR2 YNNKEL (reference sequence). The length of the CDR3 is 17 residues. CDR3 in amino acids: CASSQDLGGPRTGELFF.

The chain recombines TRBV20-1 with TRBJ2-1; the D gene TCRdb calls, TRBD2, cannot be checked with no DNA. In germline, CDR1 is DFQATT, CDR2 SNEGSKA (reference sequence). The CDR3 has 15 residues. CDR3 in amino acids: CSALGWAGSYNEQFF.

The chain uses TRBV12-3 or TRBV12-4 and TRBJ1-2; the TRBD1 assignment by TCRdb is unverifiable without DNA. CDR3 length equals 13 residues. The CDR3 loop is CASSWDRGGGYTF.

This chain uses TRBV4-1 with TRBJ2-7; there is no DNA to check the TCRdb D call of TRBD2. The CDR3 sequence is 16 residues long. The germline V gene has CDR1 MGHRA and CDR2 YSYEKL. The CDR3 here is CASSQVSQGLSYEQYF.

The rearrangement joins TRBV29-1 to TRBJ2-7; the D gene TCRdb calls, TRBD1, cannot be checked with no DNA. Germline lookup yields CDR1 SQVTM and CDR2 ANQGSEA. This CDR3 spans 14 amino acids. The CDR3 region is CSVARQGGLYEQYF.

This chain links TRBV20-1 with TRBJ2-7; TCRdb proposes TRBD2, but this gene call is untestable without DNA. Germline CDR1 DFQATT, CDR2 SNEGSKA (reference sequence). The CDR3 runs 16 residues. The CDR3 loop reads CSARDRLASVEYEQYF.

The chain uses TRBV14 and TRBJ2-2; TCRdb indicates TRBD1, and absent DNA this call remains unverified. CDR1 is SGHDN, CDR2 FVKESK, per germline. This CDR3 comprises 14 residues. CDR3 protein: CASSGGYGTGELFF.

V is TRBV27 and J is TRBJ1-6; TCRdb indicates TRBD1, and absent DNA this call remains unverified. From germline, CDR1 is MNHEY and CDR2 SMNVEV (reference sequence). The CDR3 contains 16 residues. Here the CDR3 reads CASSPDRGRRRSPLHF.

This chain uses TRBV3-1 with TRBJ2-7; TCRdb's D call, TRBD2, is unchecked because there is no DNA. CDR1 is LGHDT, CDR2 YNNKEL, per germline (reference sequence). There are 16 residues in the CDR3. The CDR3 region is CASSRGTSELSYEQYF.

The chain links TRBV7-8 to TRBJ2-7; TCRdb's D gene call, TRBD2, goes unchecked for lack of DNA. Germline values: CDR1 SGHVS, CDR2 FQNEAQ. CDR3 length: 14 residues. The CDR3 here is CASSLGPTAYEQYF.

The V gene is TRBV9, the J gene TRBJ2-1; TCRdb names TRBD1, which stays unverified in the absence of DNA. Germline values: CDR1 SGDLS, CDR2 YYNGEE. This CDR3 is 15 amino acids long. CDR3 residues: CASSTTGQGWDEQFF. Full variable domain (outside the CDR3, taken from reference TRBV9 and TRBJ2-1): DSGVTQTPKHLITATGQRVTLRCSPRSGDLSVYWYQQSLDQGLQFLIQYYNGEERAKGNILERFSAQQFPDLHSELNLSSLELGDSALYFCASSTTGQGWDEQFFGPGTRLTVL.

The CDR3 region is CASSLGLAGVDTQYF. The chain carries TRBV5-1 and TRBJ2-3; as DNA is missing, the TRBD2 call by TCRdb cannot be tested. The germline V gene encodes CDR1 SGHRS and CDR2 YFSETQ. CDR3 length: 15 residues. Complete variable domain (other parts from reference TRBV5-1 and TRBJ2-3): KAGVTQTPRYLIKTRGQQVTLSCSPISGHRSVSWYQQTPGQGLQFLFEYFSETQRNKGNFPGRFSGRQFSNSRSEMNVSTLELGDSALYLCASSLGLAGVDTQYFGPGTRLTVL.

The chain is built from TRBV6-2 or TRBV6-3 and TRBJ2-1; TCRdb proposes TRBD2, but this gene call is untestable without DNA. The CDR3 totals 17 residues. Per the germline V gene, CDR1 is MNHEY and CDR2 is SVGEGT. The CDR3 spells CASSYLAGGLSYNEQFF.